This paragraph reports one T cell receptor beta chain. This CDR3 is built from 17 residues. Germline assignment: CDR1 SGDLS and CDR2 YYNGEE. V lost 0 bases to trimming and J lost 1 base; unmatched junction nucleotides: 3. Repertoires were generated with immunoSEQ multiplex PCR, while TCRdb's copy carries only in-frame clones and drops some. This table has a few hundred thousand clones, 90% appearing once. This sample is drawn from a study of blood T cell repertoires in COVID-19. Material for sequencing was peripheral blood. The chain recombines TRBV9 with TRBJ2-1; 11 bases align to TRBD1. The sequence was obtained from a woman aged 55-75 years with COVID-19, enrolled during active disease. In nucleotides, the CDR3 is TGTGCCAGCAGCGTAGGGACAGGGGGCTTTTCCTACAATGAGCAGTTCTTC. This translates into CASSVGTGGFSYNEQFF.